This TCR beta chain was identified during a study of radiation and T cells in renal cell carcinoma. This sample's time point: baseline pretreatment blood. The treatment was: 15 Gy SBRT to primary tumor, nephrectomy 4 weeks later. Trimming removed 4 bases from V and 2 bases from J, with 16 bases in between. The CDR3 is made up of 16 amino acids. CDR1 and CDR2 from the germline V gene are LNHDA and SQIVND (reference sequence). On this clone: Its antigen is undetermined.

Measured with immunoSEQ multiplex PCR; TCRdb has only the in-frame clones, and not every one. The table records some 150,000 clones, less than 85% of them present only once. The study's findings and limits: In blood, top tumor clones expanded by 2 weeks, shrinking by 4.

The source of this sequence is a woman aged 45-65 years with renal cell carcinoma. V gene TRBV19 combines with J gene TRBJ2-3; TRBD1 might be the D (5 bases). The sample was blood, taken from a patient whose treatment included radiotherapy and nephrectomy. CDR3 in DNA: TGTGCCAGTAGTACCAACAGGTTTTCCCACACAGATACGCAGTATTTT. Translated, it gives CASSTNRFSHTDTQYF. Full variable domain (rest looked up from reference TRBV19 and TRBJ2-3): DGGITQSPKYLFRKEGQNVTLSCEQNLNHDAMYWYRQDPGQGLRLIYYSQIVNDFQKGDIAEGYSVSREKKESFPLTVTSAQKNPTAFYLCASSTNRFSHTDTQYFGPGTRLTVL.